Below, 29 T cell receptor beta chains from the same sample are listed, as sequenced in a study of monozygotic twins with inflammatory bowel disease. TCRdb re-called the 5' RACE reads and gives one entry per CDR3 protein, without DNA. The repertoire table contains more than 110,000 distinct CDR3 sequences. Sequencing was done on a sample of blood. The receptors were sampled from a human donor with ulcerative colitis or Crohn's disease, or a healthy co-twin of an affected twin (not recorded which).

The CDR3 reads CASSPRRTGTTEAFF. The J gene is TRBJ1-1, the V gene TRBV6-1; the D call from TCRdb, TRBD1, cannot be confirmed without DNA. Looked up from germline, CDR1 is MNHNS and CDR2 is SASEGT. This CDR3 comprises 15 residues.

The gene calls are TRBV11-2 and TRBJ2-7; TCRdb's D gene call, TRBD1, goes unchecked for lack of DNA. The CDR3 loop spans 15 amino acids. Germline loops: CDR1 SGHAT, CDR2 FQNNGV. CDR3: CASSFGGGLMGEQYF.

The chain uses TRBV5-1 and TRBJ2-7; absent DNA, TCRdb's TRBD1 call cannot be checked. This CDR3 has 14 amino acids. CDR1 and CDR2 from the germline V gene are SGHRS and YFSETQ. CDR3 loop: CASSFQGVGHEQYF.

V gene TRBV20-1 combines with J gene TRBJ2-7; TCRdb designates TRBD2, a call that cannot be tested without DNA. The V gene's germline CDR1 is DFQATT and CDR2 SNEGSKA (reference sequence). The CDR3 is 14 amino acids. The CDR3 region is CSARRTSGSYEQYF.

This chain links TRBV5-1 with TRBJ1-5. The CDR3 runs 13 residues. The germline gives CDR1 SGHRS, CDR2 YFSETQ. This CDR3 reads CASSLERDQPQHF.

The chain recombines TRBV20-1 with TRBJ2-5; absent DNA, TCRdb's TRBD1 call cannot be checked. The CDR3 consists of 14 residues. Germline CDR1 reads DFQATT; CDR2 reads SNEGSKA (reference sequence). CDR3 region: CSAREQGRWETQYF.

The V gene is TRBV29-1, the J gene TRBJ1-2. The germline CDR1 and CDR2 sequences are SQVTM and ANQGSEA. The CDR3 extends over 11 amino acids. CDR3: CSVFTVEGYTF.

This sequence joins TRBV5-5 and TRBJ2-1; TCRdb's D gene call, TRBD2, goes unchecked for lack of DNA. This CDR3 region has 17 residues. CDR1 is SGHKS and CDR2 is YYEKEE in the germline V gene (reference sequence). The CDR3 sequence is CASSLTPSGGSYNEQFF.

This chain uses TRBV29-1 with TRBJ2-5; TCRdb lists TRBD2, though no DNA is available to test this call. The CDR3 loop spans 12 amino acids. Germline V CDR1 and CDR2: SQVTM, ANQGSEA. The CDR3: CSARSSSVDQYF.

J is TRBJ2-3 and V is TRBV6-5. This CDR3 has 13 amino acids. CDR1 is MNHEY, CDR2 SVGAGI, per germline. The CDR3: CASSYTGADTQYF.

The V and J genes are TRBV27 and TRBJ2-7; TCRdb's assignment of TRBD2 cannot be checked, as there is no DNA. Germline CDR1 reads MNHEY; CDR2 reads SMNVEV (reference sequence). The CDR3 has 13 amino acids. This chain's CDR3 is CASSLTSTYEQYF.

The chain employs TRBV20-1 and TRBJ2-7; TCRdb's assignment of TRBD1 cannot be checked, as there is no DNA. CDR1 is DFQATT, CDR2 SNEGSKA, per germline (reference sequence). The CDR3 runs 14 residues. CDR3: CSARGRDRAYEQYF.

The chain employs TRBV6-2 or TRBV6-3 and TRBJ2-7. The germline V gene has CDR1 MNHEY and CDR2 SVGEGT. The CDR3 loop spans 12 amino acids. This CDR3 reads CASSYANYEQYF.

This CDR3 is CASSLGLAGGADTQYF. J is TRBJ2-3 and V is TRBV28; TCRdb's D call of TRBD2 is untestable without DNA. The germline V gene has CDR1 MDHEN and CDR2 SYDVKM. The CDR3 covers 16 residues.

The chain employs TRBV30 and TRBJ2-1; the D gene TCRdb calls, TRBD2, cannot be checked with no DNA. Germline CDR1 reads GTSNPN; CDR2 reads SVGIG (reference sequence). The CDR3 has 15 residues. This CDR3 is CAWSVRGSLANEQFF.

The gene calls are TRBV2 and TRBJ1-6; TCRdb indicates TRBD1, and absent DNA this call remains unverified. This CDR3 has 16 residues. Germline loops: CDR1 SNHLY, CDR2 FYNNEI. CDR3 amino acids: CASSEGGYSYNSPLHF.

The J gene is TRBJ2-2, the V gene TRBV20-1; TCRdb selects TRBD2, and the lack of DNA leaves this call unchecked. The CDR3 is 13 residues long. CDR1 and CDR2 (germline): DFQATT, SNEGSKA (reference sequence). CDR3 sequence reads: CSVLREYTGELFF.

The chain couples TRBV7-2 to TRBJ1-5; absent DNA, TCRdb's TRBD1 call cannot be checked. CDR1 is SGHTA, CDR2 FQGNSA, per germline. There are 15 residues in the CDR3. The CDR3 sequence is CASSSGQNPYQPQHF.

The chain joins TRBV7-2 to TRBJ2-3; TCRdb lists TRBD1, though no DNA is available to test this call. The CDR3 is 18 residues long. Germline CDR1 is SGHTA and CDR2 is FQGNSA. This chain's CDR3 is CASSLAPQEGGGTDTQYF. The full variable domain, its missing parts supplied by reference TRBV7-2 and TRBJ2-3, is GAGVSQSPSNKVTEKGKDVELRCDPISGHTALYWYRQSLGQGLEFLIYFQGNSAPDKSGLPSDRFSAERTGGSVSTLTIQRTQQEDSAVYLCASSLAPQEGGGTDTQYFGPGTRLTVL.

CDR3 in amino acids: CASSVQGIPYSNQPQHF. V and J are TRBV5-4 and TRBJ1-5; with no DNA, the TCRdb D assignment of TRBD1 cannot be verified. The CDR3 has 17 residues. CDR1 and CDR2 (germline): SGHNT, YYREEE (reference sequence).

The chain couples TRBV28 to TRBJ2-7; TCRdb lists TRBD2, though no DNA is available to test this call. CDR3 size: 16 residues. Germline V gene lookup returns CDR1 MDHEN and CDR2 SYDVKM. The CDR3 loop reads CASSKGTSTITYEQYF.

The rearrangement links TRBV4-1 to TRBJ2-2; checking the TCRdb D call of TRBD2 is not possible without DNA. This CDR3 spans 21 amino acids. The germline V gene encodes CDR1 MGHRA and CDR2 YSYEKL. The CDR3 sequence is CASSQPRWVIAGGPGTGELFF.

The chain employs TRBV7-9 and TRBJ2-2; TCRdb proposes TRBD2, but this gene call is untestable without DNA. The CDR3 sequence is 17 residues long. Germline V gene data show CDR1 as SEHNR and CDR2 as FQNEAQ (reference sequence). CDR3 sequence: CASSPGLAGGITGELFF.

The chain links TRBV20-1 to TRBJ2-2. CDR1 DFQATT and CDR2 SNEGSKA come from the germline V gene (reference sequence). CDR3 length: 14 amino acids. The CDR3 is CSARVVVSTGELFF.

The CDR3 region is CASIGGVSNSPLHF. This chain uses TRBV28 with TRBJ1-6. CDR1 is MDHEN and CDR2 is SYDVKM in the germline V gene. The CDR3 is 14 residues long.

The chain uses TRBV5-1 and TRBJ2-2; TCRdb names TRBD2, which stays unverified in the absence of DNA. CDR1 and CDR2 (germline): SGHRS, YFSETQ. The CDR3 is 16 residues long. CDR3 sequence reads: CASSLEGRFNTGELFF.

The rearrangement joins TRBV29-1 to TRBJ2-1; the D gene TCRdb calls, TRBD1, cannot be checked with no DNA. Germline CDR1 is SQVTM and CDR2 is ANQGSEA. The CDR3 runs to 13 residues. CDR3: CSVRQGKNNEQFF.

The gene calls are TRBV24-1 and TRBJ2-3; TCRdb gives TRBD1 as the D gene, but with no DNA this cannot be confirmed. The CDR3 sequence is 13 residues long. Per germline, CDR1 KGHDR and CDR2 SFDVKD. CDR3 sequence: CAISSPSTDTQYF.

This chain links TRBV7-2 with TRBJ2-1; the TRBD2 assignment by TCRdb is unverifiable without DNA. CDR1 and CDR2 (germline): SGHTA, FQGNSA. This CDR3 comprises 14 residues. CDR3 in amino acids: CASSRRTSSNEQFF.